The present entry profiles one T cell receptor beta chain with its context. Antigen unknown. With a J-beta primer mix and a sample-barcoded 5' primer, a second PCR ran about 7 to 11 cycles. Each CDR3 protein is one row after TCRdb ran MiXCR on the 5' RACE reads. This sample has roughly 2 million distinct CDR3 sequences, with around 50% found just once. The data belong to a study of blood T cells in healthy people across ages. Study-wide results and limits: Naive T cell percentage showed a strong correlation with the diversity of TCR beta.

CDR1 and CDR2 (germline): SGHAT, FQNNGV. The V gene lost 4 bases and the J gene lost 3 bases, with 10 bases spanning the gap. The CDR3 loop spans 14 amino acids. The specimen was blood. The chain joins TRBV11-2 to TRBJ2-1; D is unresolved. The receptor comes from a woman aged 40 to 50 in good health. The CDR3 reads CASSSLNFYNEQFF. In nucleotides, the CDR3 is TGTGCCAGCAGCTCCCTCAATTTCTACAATGAGCAGTTCTTC.